A single sample gave rise to the 32 T cell receptor beta chains below, sequenced in a study of vaccination effects on CD4 cells after COVID-19. Which antigens these TCRs recognize remains unknown. Culturing for around 10 days preceded CD4+ T cell isolation. Everyone in the study got two shots of either the BNT162b2 or mRNA-1273 vaccine. The method was immunoSEQ multiplex PCR; TCRdb's version includes in-frame clones alone and lacks a portion of them. The repertoire holds more than 60,000 clones, with 74% as singletons. Material: CD4+ T cells from PBMCs cultured without peptide, obtained after COVID-19 vaccination. These receptors all come from a human donor who received a COVID-19 vaccine.

In this sample, this clone turned up a few times. V usage is TRBV24-1 and J usage is TRBJ1-1, with D perhaps TRBD1 (5 bases). The V gene's germline CDR1 is KGHDR and CDR2 SFDVKD. CDR3 length: 14 amino acids. V was pared by 3 bases and J by 4 bases, with 11 bases between. CDR3 sequence reads: CATSDRKGSTEAFF. CDR3 sequence (DNA): TGTGCCACCAGTGATCGAAAGGGGAGCACTGAAGCTTTCTTT.

The rearrangement joins TRBV9 to TRBJ2-3; D might be TRBD2 (5 bases). The V and J ends lost 4 bases and 6 bases respectively, with 15 bases between them. The CDR3 has 14 amino acids. In germline, CDR1 is SGDLS, CDR2 YYNGEE. The CDR3 region is CASSPGRGSDTQYF. The CDR3 nucleotides read TGTGCCAGCAGCCCCGGACGGGGATCGGATACGCAGTATTTT.

V is TRBV6-5 and J is TRBJ1-6, with 7 bases aligning to TRBD1. V was clipped by 8 bases and J by 3 bases; unmatched bases: 7. The V gene's germline CDR1 is MNHEY and CDR2 SVGAGI. This CDR3 is 15 amino acids long. Here the CDR3 reads CASAGQANYNSPLHF. The CDR3 bases are TGTGCCAGCGCCGGACAGGCGAACTATAATTCACCCCTCCACTTT.

This clone was seen a handful of times. CDR3 DNA sequence: TGTGCCACCTCGGGAGGAACGAACACCGGGGAGCTGTTTTTT. It translates to CATSGGTNTGELFF. This chain connects TRBV24-1 to TRBJ2-2, with TRBD2 matching over 7 bases. CDR3 length: 14 residues. Germline assignment: CDR1 KGHDR and CDR2 SFDVKD. The J segment lost 0 bases and the V segment lost 9 bases, leaving 3 bases of the junction unmatched.

This clone was counted once. CDR3 nucleotides: TGTGCCTGGAACCCGGGGTGGGCAGATACGCAGTATTTT. Protein sequence: CAWNPGWADTQYF. The chain uses TRBV30 and TRBJ2-3; TRBD2 is a possible D gene (5 bases). V lost 4 bases, J lost 4 bases, and 12 bases lay in between. Germline V lookup: CDR1 GTSNPN, CDR2 SVGIG (reference sequence). The CDR3 has 13 residues.

In its sample, this clone was seen once. The chain couples TRBV4-1 to TRBJ2-6; 10 nucleotides align to TRBD1. Per the germline V gene, CDR1 is MGHRA and CDR2 is YSYEKL. V trimming: 1 base; J trimming: 2 bases; junction bases outside the gene matches: 11. The CDR3 sequence is 20 residues long. CDR3: CASSQATGGRPSPGANVLTF. CDR3 DNA sequence: TGCGCCAGCAGCCAAGCGACAGGGGGCAGGCCTTCCCCTGGGGCCAACGTCCTGACTTTC.

With respect to this clone: One base away lies a much larger clone, so this may be a sequencing read error. In nucleotides, the CDR3 is TGTGCCAGCAGTTGGACAGGGGACTATGGCTACACCTTC. Amino acid sequence: CASSWTGDYGYTF. The gene calls are TRBV12-3 or TRBV12-4 and TRBJ1-2; 9 positions match TRBD1. Trimming removed 4 bases from V and 3 bases from J; junction bases left unmatched: 0. The CDR3 loop spans 13 amino acids.

The CDR3 DNA reads as TGTGCCAGCAGTCTCTCCGGGACAGCCAACTCTGGAAACACCATATATTTT. Translating gives CASSLSGTANSGNTIYF. The chain has TRBV28 and TRBJ1-3; 7 bases map to TRBD1. Germline trimming cut 5 bases from V and 0 bases from J; bases unmatched to any gene: 10. This CDR3 is 17 amino acids long. The V gene's germline CDR1 is MDHEN and CDR2 SYDVKM.

This clone was picked up one time. V usage is TRBV24-1 and J usage is TRBJ2-1, with D tentatively TRBD2 (6 bases). Looked up from germline, CDR1 is KGHDR and CDR2 is SFDVKD. The ends were cut back, 9 bases at V and 5 bases at J, with 19 bases in the middle. The CDR3 loop spans 15 amino acids. The CDR3 DNA is TGTGCCACCTCAACTACTGGGGGGAAAAACAATGAGCAGTTCTTC. Translation: CATSTTGGKNNEQFF.

DNA of the CDR3: TGCGCCAGCAGCTCTCAGGGGAGCTCCTATAATTCACCCCTCCACTTT. It yields the protein CASSSQGSSYNSPLHF. The V and J genes are TRBV5-1 and TRBJ1-6, with a weak D call TRBD1 (6 bases). Trimming shortened V by 3 bases and J by 0 bases, and 10 bases separated the two germline ends. CDR3 length equals 16 residues. Germline V CDR1 and CDR2: SGHRS, YFSETQ.

This sequence joins TRBV27 and TRBJ2-1, with D possibly being TRBD2 (5 bases). V lost 7 bases and J 7 bases, leaving 14 bases between the germline ends. This CDR3 spans 13 amino acids. Germline lookup yields CDR1 MNHEY and CDR2 SMNVEV (reference sequence). Here the CDR3 DNA reads TGTGCCAGCATAGGAGGATCTGGAAATGAGCAGTTCTTC. It specifies CASIGGSGNEQFF.

The chain combines TRBV9 with TRBJ2-3; no firm D call. CDR3 size: 13 residues. V was pared by 0 bases and J by 2 bases, with 4 bases between. From germline, CDR1 is SGDLS and CDR2 YYNGEE. CDR3 protein: CASSVGYTDTQYF. CDR3 sequence (DNA): TGTGCCAGCAGCGTAGGTTACACAGATACGCAGTATTTT. Using reference TRBV9 and TRBJ2-3 for the parts outside the CDR3, the full variable domain is DSGVTQTPKHLITATGQRVTLRCSPRSGDLSVYWYQQSLDQGLQFLIQYYNGEERAKGNILERFSAQQFPDLHSELNLSSLELGDSALYFCASSVGYTDTQYFGPGTRLTVL.

This clone turned up a few times. The rearrangement joins TRBV5-6 to TRBJ1-1; a weak D match, TRBD1 (6 bases). V was pared by 6 bases and J by 0 bases, with 15 bases between. Germline V lookup: CDR1 SGHDT, CDR2 YYEEEE. The CDR3 has 15 residues. CDR3 bases: TGTGCCAGCACCTCAAACAGGGAGCTGAACACTGAAGCTTTCTTT. Its translation: CASTSNRELNTEAFF.

The CDR3 nucleotides are TGCAGCGTTGGGGAGTTAAGGGATACGCAGTATTTT. Translation: CSVGELRDTQYF. The J gene is TRBJ2-3, the V gene TRBV29-1; the D gene is possibly TRBD2 (5 bases). V gave up 4 bases and J gave up 6 bases, with 11 bases separating them. This CDR3 comprises 12 residues. Per the germline V gene, CDR1 is SQVTM and CDR2 is ANQGSEA.

This chain joins TRBV3-1 (or the pseudogene TRBV3-2) and TRBJ2-3; either TRBD1 or TRBD2 may supply D (6 bases each). Germline assignment: CDR1 LGHDT and CDR2 YNNKEL (reference sequence). V lost 3 bases and J 2 bases, leaving 9 bases between the germline ends. The CDR3 consists of 14 residues. The CDR3 DNA reads TGTGCCAGCAGCCATGGGGGGCACACAGATACGCAGTATTTT. Amino acids: CASSHGGHTDTQYF.

The rearrangement joins TRBV24-1 to TRBJ2-1, with D uncertain. V lost 4 bases and J 5 bases, leaving 11 bases between the germline ends. Germline CDR1 KGHDR, CDR2 SFDVKD. CDR3 length: 14 amino acids. The DNA of the CDR3 is TGTGCCACCAGTGACCCCGTGGCTCACAATGAGCAGTTCTTC. Protein product: CATSDPVAHNEQFF.

The sample holds a few counts of this clone. The V gene is TRBV3-1 (or the pseudogene TRBV3-2), the J gene TRBJ1-6; D unresolved. Per the germline V gene, CDR1 is LGHDT and CDR2 is YNNKEL (reference sequence). V lost 5 bases, J lost 6 bases, and 14 bases lay in between. The CDR3 runs 15 residues. CDR3 region: CASSAGLGSNSPLHF. In DNA form, the CDR3 reads TGTGCCAGCAGCGCAGGCCTGGGGTCTAATTCACCCCTCCACTTT.

J is TRBJ2-4 and V is TRBV4-1, with a weak D call TRBD2 (5 bases). V was cut by 2 bases and J by 0 bases, with 8 bases left in between. This CDR3 spans 15 amino acids. Germline V CDR1 and CDR2: MGHRA, YSYEKL. DNA for the CDR3: TGCGCCAGCAGCCAACCCCGGGAAGCCAAAAACATTCAGTACTTC. It is translated as CASSQPREAKNIQYF.

The chain couples TRBV10-3 to TRBJ2-1; 9 bases fit TRBD2. Germline loops: CDR1 ENHRY, CDR2 SYGVKD. J gave up 7 bases and V 0 bases, and 10 bases lay outside the gene matches. This CDR3 has 17 amino acids. The CDR3 coding sequence is TGTGCCATCAGTGAGTCGAAACAAGCGGGGGGACGAAATGAGCAGTTCTTC. This encodes CAISESKQAGGRNEQFF.

This clone was picked up one time. This chain connects TRBV5-1 to TRBJ1-2; 8 bases map to TRBD1. The trim removed 4 bases at V and 2 bases at J, leaving 4 bases unmatched. CDR1 is SGHRS, CDR2 YFSETQ, per germline. This CDR3 has 14 amino acids. CDR3 coding DNA: TGCGCCAGCAGCCACACAGGGGGAAACTATGGCTACACCTTC. It specifies CASSHTGGNYGYTF.

J is TRBJ1-4 and V is TRBV30; D gene uncertain. Trimming pared 8 bases from V and 5 bases from J, leaving 12 bases between. The CDR3 runs 12 residues. The germline V gene encodes CDR1 GTSNPN and CDR2 SVGIG (reference sequence). CDR3: CAGRVFNEKLFF. The CDR3 DNA sequence: TGTGCCGGGCGGGTTTTCAATGAAAAACTGTTTTTT.

The chain employs TRBV6-5 and TRBJ2-1; 10 nucleotides agree with TRBD1. J lost 3 bases, V lost 8 bases, and 4 bases had no gene match. The CDR3 covers 14 residues. Germline V gene lookup returns CDR1 MNHEY and CDR2 SVGAGI. This CDR3 reads CASRRDRGYNEQFF. The CDR3 DNA follows: TGTGCCAGCCGCCGGGACAGGGGCTACAATGAGCAGTTCTTC.

The rearrangement links TRBV5-3 to TRBJ2-7; D not resolved. TRBV5-3 is an ORF, and what it does is uncertain. This CDR3 comprises 12 residues. V was trimmed by 4 bases and J by 3 bases, leaving 8 bases between them. The CDR3 region is CARSPRVYEQYV. In DNA, the CDR3 is TGTGCCAGAAGCCCCCGGGTCTACGAGCAGTACGTC.

The rearrangement uses TRBV5-1 and TRBJ1-4; TRBD1 agrees at 8 bases. This CDR3 region has 16 residues. V dropped 1 base and J dropped 2; count of bases not matched to a gene: 4. The V gene's germline CDR1 is SGHRS and CDR2 YFSETQ. The CDR3 protein is CASSLQQGATNEKLFF. The CDR3 nucleotides read TGCGCCAGCAGCTTGCAGCAGGGGGCGACTAATGAAAAACTGTTTTTT.

V usage is TRBV5-6 and J usage is TRBJ2-5; D is unresolved. Trimming took off 4 bases at V and 4 bases at J, with 17 bases between the two ends. Germline V gene data show CDR1 as SGHDT and CDR2 as YYEEEE. The CDR3 runs to 15 residues. The CDR3 DNA reads as TGTGCCAGCAGCCCACCGGGCTACGCCGGAGAGACCCAGTACTTC. It codes for CASSPPGYAGETQYF.

The chain links TRBV12-2 to TRBJ2-7; the DNA was not compared with TRBD1, the D call given in the table. TRBV12-2 is classified as a pseudogene. The CDR3 runs to 13 residues. The CDR3 is CAITDRSSYEQYV. The DNA of the CDR3 is TGTGCAATTACGGACAGGTCCTCCTACGAGCAGTACGTC.

The gene calls are TRBV6-5 and TRBJ2-7, with D possibly TRBD2 on 5 matching bases. The CDR3 is 12 amino acids. In germline, CDR1 is MNHEY, CDR2 SVGAGI. Trimming removed 6 bases at V and 4 bases at J, with 10 bases between. As DNA, the CDR3 is TGTGCCAGCAGATCAAGCGGTTACGAGCAGTACGTC. As protein: CASRSSGYEQYV.

The chain joins TRBV2 to TRBJ1-1; D is undetermined. CDR3 length equals 15 residues. Trimming cost V 5 bases and J 1 base, with 14 bases left between them. Germline CDR1 SNHLY, CDR2 FYNNEI. CDR3 amino acids: CASSPSDPKNTEAFF. The DNA of the CDR3 is TGTGCCAGCAGTCCGAGCGACCCTAAGAACACTGAAGCTTTCTTT.

The chain combines TRBV5-8 with TRBJ2-3; D perhaps matches TRBD2 (5 bases). Trimming removed 8 bases from V and 0 bases from J, with 16 bases in between. The CDR3 sequence is 15 residues long. Germline V gene lookup returns CDR1 SGHTS and CDR2 YDEGEE. For the CDR3, the DNA is TGTGCCAGTCCGGACTTAGGGTTGAGCACAGATACGCAGTATTTT. This codes for CASPDLGLSTDTQYF. Looking up the rest from reference TRBV5-8 and TRBJ2-3 gives the full variable domain: EAGVTQSPTHLIKTRGQQATLRCSPISGHTSVYWYQQALGLGLQFLLWYDEGEERNRGNFPPRFSGRQFPNYSSELNVNALELEDSALYLCASPDLGLSTDTQYFGPGTRLTVL.

This chain joins TRBV28 and TRBJ1-1; no reliable D call. This CDR3 spans 13 amino acids. The ends were cut back, 5 bases at V and 4 bases at J, with 11 bases in the middle. Germline-derived CDR1 and CDR2 are MDHEN and SYDVKM. CDR3: CASSATWVTEAFF. As DNA, the CDR3 is TGTGCCAGCAGTGCTACGTGGGTCACTGAAGCTTTCTTT.

The CDR3 spells CASSLGRNQYF. CDR3 in DNA: TGTGCCAGCAGTTTGGGTCGGAACCAGTACTTC. The V gene is TRBV28, the J gene TRBJ2-5; D is unresolved. The CDR3 has 11 amino acids. V was cut by 3 bases and J by 10 bases, with 9 bases left in between. The germline V gene encodes CDR1 MDHEN and CDR2 SYDVKM.

The chain employs TRBV24-1 and TRBJ2-3; D is possibly TRBD2 (5 bases). Germline V gene data show CDR1 as KGHDR and CDR2 as SFDVKD. The length of the CDR3 is 15 residues. Trimming left V 3 bases short and J 1 base short, with 10 bases between. The CDR3 bases are TGTGCCACCAGTGATCCGGGAACGCGCACAGATACGCAGTATTTT. Encoded protein: CATSDPGTRTDTQYF.